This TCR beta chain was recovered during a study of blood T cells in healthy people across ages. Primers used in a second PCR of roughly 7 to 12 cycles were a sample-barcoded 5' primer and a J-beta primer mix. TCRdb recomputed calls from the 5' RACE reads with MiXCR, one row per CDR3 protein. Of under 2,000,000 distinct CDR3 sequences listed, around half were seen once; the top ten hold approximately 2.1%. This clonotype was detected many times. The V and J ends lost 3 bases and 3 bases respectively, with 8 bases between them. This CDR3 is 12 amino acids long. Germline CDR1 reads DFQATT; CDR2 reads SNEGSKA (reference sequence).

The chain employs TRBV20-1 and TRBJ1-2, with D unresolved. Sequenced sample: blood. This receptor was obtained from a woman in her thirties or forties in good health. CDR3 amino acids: CSASQGDYGYTF. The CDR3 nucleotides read TGCAGTGCTAGTCAAGGAGACTATGGCTACACCTTC.